Listed below are T cell receptor beta chains from one sample, sequenced in a study of control samples from healthy donors and cancer patients. The assay was immunoSEQ multiplex PCR, and TCRdb's table has in-frame clones only and misses some. This table has 150,000 to 200,000 clones, roughly 88% appearing once. The sequenced material came from blood. The receptors derive from a woman between 25 and 40 years old in good health. Both conserved end residues are part of each CDR3. A D gene is named only where the DNA matches it firmly. Not every row has a clone size; where given, it reads once, few, many or a size class.

-,TRBV18,TRBJ2-3,-,CASSPPPPRTDTQYF,TGTGCCAGCTCACCACCACCTCCACGCACAGATACGCAGTATTTT
TRBD1,TRBV5-1,TRBJ2-3,-,CASSAGQGFSSTDTQYF,TGCGCCAGCAGCGCCGGACAGGGGTTCTCTAGCACAGATACGCAGTATTTT
TRBD1,TRBV7-6,TRBJ1-2,-,CASSLGFGGTGGGYTF,TGTGCCAGCAGCTTAGGTTTCGGCGGGACAGGGGGTGGCTACACCTTC
TRBD2,TRBV6-5,TRBJ2-1,once,CASRPSSGGYNEQFF,TGTGCCAGCAGGCCCTCTAGCGGGGGTTACAATGAGCAGTTCTTC
TRBD1,TRBV19,TRBJ1-5,-,CASSVNQDRGQPQHF,TGTGCCAGTAGCGTCAACCAGGACAGGGGTCAGCCCCAGCATTTT
TRBD2,TRBV7-6,TRBJ2-3,-,CASSQGLAVTDTQYF,TGTGCCAGCAGCCAGGGACTAGCGGTAACAGATACGCAGTATTTT
-,TRBV6-4,TRBJ1-1,few,CASSDGFEAFF,TGTGCCAGCAGTGACGGTTTCGAAGCTTTCTTT
-,TRBV7-9,TRBJ2-3,-,CASSYNLRVGTDTQYF,TGTGCCAGCAGCTATAATCTCAGGGTGGGCACAGATACGCAGTATTTT
-,TRBV5-4,TRBJ2-3,-,CASSKGLDSTDTQYF,TGTGCCAGCAGCAAGGGACTGGACAGCACAGATACGCAGTATTTT
-,TRBV7-9,TRBJ2-3,-,CASSYGVDTQYF,TGTGCCAGCAGCTACGGGGTAGATACGCAGTATTTT